In its sample, the clone carrying this T cell receptor (beta chain) was seen many times. The antigen is unknown. The data were taken from a study of T cells in Graves' hyperthyroidism and ophthalmopathy. Authors of the study amplified TCR beta CDR3 regions from RNA transcripts. The primer set for the first-round RT-PCR of the TCR CDR3 was HTBI. MiXCR, applied by TCRdb to the multiplex PCR reads, yields one record per CDR3 protein. The table has a few hundred thousand distinct CDR3 sequences, about 45% seen once; the top ten hold about 8.3%. Whole-study results and caveats: By a 13 V-J model, ophthalmopathy was set apart from stable hyperthyroidism.

Hyperthyroidism, newly diagnosed and lasting under 2 months, affected patients aged 18 to 65. CDR3 length equals 13 residues. Germline V gives CDR1 SGHTA, CDR2 FQGNSA. V was shortened by 3 bases and J by 5 bases, with 10 bases between the two germline ends. Sequencing was done on a sample of peripheral blood or thyroid tissue (not recorded which). This TCR came from a woman younger than 30 with Graves' hyperthyroidism. V gene TRBV7-2 combines with J gene TRBJ1-1; no clear D gene. The CDR3 region is CASSFEVSTEAFF. CDR3 coding DNA: TGTGCCAGCAGCTTCGAGGTTAGTACTGAAGCTTTCTTT.